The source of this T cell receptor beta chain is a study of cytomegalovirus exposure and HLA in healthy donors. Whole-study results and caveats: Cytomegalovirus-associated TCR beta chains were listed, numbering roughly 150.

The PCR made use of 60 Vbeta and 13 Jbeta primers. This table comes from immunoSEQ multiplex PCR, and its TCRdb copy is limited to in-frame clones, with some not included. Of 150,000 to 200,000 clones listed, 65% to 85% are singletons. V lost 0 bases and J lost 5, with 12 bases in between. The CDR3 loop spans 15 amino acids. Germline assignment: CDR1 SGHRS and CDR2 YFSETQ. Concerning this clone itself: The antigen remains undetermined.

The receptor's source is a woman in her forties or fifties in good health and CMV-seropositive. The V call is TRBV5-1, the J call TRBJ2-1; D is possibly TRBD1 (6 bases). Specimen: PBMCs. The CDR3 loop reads CASSLAPGTHNEQFF. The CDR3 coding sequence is TGCGCCAGCAGCTTGGCTCCCGGGACACACAATGAGCAGTTCTTC.